This TCR beta chain came from a study of glioma-infiltrating T cells (dated by TCRdb to the mid-2010s). In the study overall: Low-grade gliomas were represented by WHO grade II oligodendrogliomas or astrocytomas, and glioblastomas were represented by WHO grade IV tumors that were sampled at initial rather than recurrent diagnosis. Before surgery, glioma patients were given dexamethasone for six or fewer days. For blood libraries, the target was roughly 4.5- to 11-fold sequencing coverage of approximately 920,000 peripheral T cells. Sequencing of TCR alpha- and beta-chain repertoires was performed on glioma tissue, on non-neoplastic brain tissue, and on matched peripheral blood mononuclear cells. To measure how far tissue and blood T-cell populations diverged, each tissue-infiltrating repertoire was compared against the peripheral blood repertoire of the same patient. Three low-grade glioma patients, roughly 8 primary glioblastoma patients, and three non-glioma patients who contributed non-neoplastic brain tissue made up the paired cohort. What the authors observed across the whole study: The group comparisons were based on small numbers of patients: three non-neoplastic, three low-grade glioma and eight glioblastoma patients. VJ-independent divergence between tissue and blood was found to be below expectation in non-neoplastic patients but above expectation in all gliomas, particularly low-grade gliomas. Patients with low tissue-blood divergence were marked by a signature set of shared blood CDR3 motifs, and this signature set was depleted in highly divergent patients. Only a very small number of CDR3 sequences turned up in both tissue and blood, a result put down to high CDR3 diversity combined with limited sampling.

TCR alpha and beta CDR3 regions were amplified with the iRepertoire nested amplicon-rescue multiplex PCR (arm-PCR) platform from RNA. The input for one-step reverse transcription and amplification was roughly 100-450 ng of either tissue mRNA or PBMC total RNA. Following bead purification, Illumina adapters were added by a secondary multiplex PCR, and the libraries were gel-purified between 200 and 400 bp. The libraries contained internal 6-nucleotide barcodes that were used for demultiplexing. The libraries were sequenced on an Illumina MiSeq using 2x220 or 2x250 nucleotide paired-end reads. Processing in the source paper ran as follows. Paired reads were merged using FLASH 1.2.11 and aligned with BWA-MEM to the GRCh37 human genome, and TRA and TRB reads were then extracted. V and J assignment used an IMGT-derived reference of cassette sequences and CDR3 motifs that included pseudogenes. Reads were translated in three frames, and productive CDR3s were defined by a C…FGXG motif without stop codons. Clonotypes were defined as unique combinations of V-J cassette pair and CDR3 amino acid sequence. Hamming distance filtering was applied to reads, with thresholds set by the sequence error rate of each sample in mapped regions. TCRdb cleaned the public reads at Q25 with fastp, built clones with MiXCR and kept in-frame beta chains. Entries are consolidated by CDR3 protein sequence, retaining the most common genes and DNA. TCRdb's processing, not the study's, gives the V and J calls here. The sample table holds roughly 350,000 distinct CDR3 sequences, of which about 40% were seen once. The ten largest clones add up to about 11% of the sample.

Immediately after resection, surgical brain or tumor specimens were cryofrozen in liquid nitrogen, with peripheral blood cells collected concurrently. Comment on this clonotype: What this receptor recognizes is not known. Because the CDR3 is missing its conserved closing phenylalanine or tryptophan, this is likely a read error.

CDR1 and CDR2 are read off the germline V gene (reference sequence) as MNHNY and SVGAGI. Trimming takes 4 bases from V and 10 bases from J, and the germline ends sit 17 bases apart. The CDR3 sequence runs 14 residues, both termini included. Here the CDR3 DNA is all that survives: 42 bases in frame from base 1. This TCR derives from a human donor with low-grade glioma or glioblastoma, undergoing nonglioma brain surgery, or in good health (not recorded which). The sequenced sample was glioma tissue, nonneoplastic brain tissue, or PBMCs (not recorded which). The rearranged chain carries TRBV6-6 and TRBJ2-1; the D gene is unclear. The nucleotides are TGTGCCAGCAGTTTGACTCCAAGTGCCTACGAGCAGTTCCTC. Its coded protein is CASSLTPSAYEQFL.